The sample holds a few counts of the clone carrying this TCR beta chain. No antigen is known for it. This entry comes from a study of identical twins. General observations from the study: Low generation-probability sequences were in excess among twin-shared out-of-frame alpha sequences.

The CDR3 runs 14 residues. Trimming took 7 bases from V and 4 from J; bases not matched to a gene: 6. The germline CDR1 and CDR2 sequences are WNHNN and SYGVQD (reference sequence). One entry per CDR3 protein, called by TCRdb with MiXCR from the 5' RACE reads. Of about 210,000 distinct CDR3 sequences listed, approximately 9% were seen once; the top ten hold around 5.1%. The V gene is TRBV10-1, the J gene TRBJ2-3; 9 bases align to TRBD1. This TCR came from a woman in her late teens or twenties in good health. Sequencing used memory (CD45RO+) T cells sorted from blood. As DNA, the CDR3 is TGCGCCAGCAATAGGGACAGGGAGTCAGATACGCAGTATTTT. Translating gives CASNRDRESDTQYF.